This TCR beta chain is from a study of identical twins (dated by TCRdb to between 2015 and 2016). For the wider study: The study deep-sequenced TCR alpha and beta repertoires from monozygotic twins, unrelated adults of various ages and cord blood to test whether fetal clonotypes persist. To rule out contamination, the twin experiments were replicated at different times with different library preparation protocols. Study-wide conclusions, independent of this receptor: Invariant T cells such as MAIT and iNKT could partly confound zero-insertion analyses, though diverse VJ usage argued against this for most clonotypes. Fewer insertions were carried by abundant cord blood beta clonotypes; a weaker similar trend was observed in young adult naive repertoires, while no such trend was observed in memory repertoires. Conclusions relied on cross-sectional statistical analysis, since the same donors could not be followed over many years. The excess sharing between twins in beta out-of-frame sequences was weaker because fewer shared sequences reduced the signal-to-noise ratio. In monozygotic twins, out-of-frame TCR alpha sharing was systematically underestimated by recombination models, although the models agreed with sharing between unrelated individuals. Compared with coincidental sharing between unrelated individuals, out-of-frame TCR alpha sequences shared between twins had an excess of sequences with low generation probability.

Library creation used 5' RACE. Sequencing instrument: Illumina HiSeq 2000. Template switching introduced a universal primer binding site; the final cDNA contained a unique molecular identifier, enabling accurate counting of TCR cDNA molecules. First-strand cDNA for TCR alpha and beta chains was synthesized from specific primers in the conserved constant-segment region. To control for contamination, every cDNA library carried two barcodes: a SMART-Mk sample barcode plus Illumina barcodes. TruSeq adapter sequences, together with Illumina sample barcodes, were added in two successive PCR steps. The Illumina HiSeq platform was used with custom primers to sequence TCR alpha and beta cDNA libraries. The study's own analysis went as follows. MiGEC processed the raw reads to extract unique molecular identifiers, while MiXCR was used to determine the CDR3 positions. Recombination models were inferred per individual with the repgenHMM and IGoR tools using an EM algorithm. Shared clonotypes were analyzed with the tcR package in R, and sharing was normalized by the product of cloneset sizes. Out-of-frame nonproductive sequences were analyzed to study raw recombination free of thymic and clonal selection effects. TCRdb trimmed the raw reads at Q25, called clones with MiXCR and kept productive beta chains. Entries that share a CDR3 protein sequence are merged under the most common genes and DNA. These V and J calls originate from TCRdb's pipeline instead of the authors' own analysis. This sample holds about 720,000 distinct CDR3 sequences; roughly 8% were observed only once. Around 0.98% of the sample goes to the ten largest clones.

The germline V gene specifies SGHAT as CDR1 and FQNNGV as CDR2. The CDR3 sequence holds 15 residues, the cysteine and phenylalanine included. The sequence is cut down to CDR3 DNA, 45 bases in frame from base 1. The germline ends are 14 bases apart after V is trimmed by 5 bases and J by 4 bases. Every donor in the study was a healthy Caucasian. Three pairs of female monozygotic twins, all aged about 18 to 29 years, were included in the twin cohort. RNA for TCR libraries was isolated from peripheral blood mononuclear cells. With respect to this clonotype: Its cognate antigen has yet to be identified. No quality values exist for individual bases; no much larger clone is one base distant.

The data were also submitted as part of a second study, on yellow fever vaccine responses in identical twins. As the second study states: According to the authors, the vaccine-induced T cell response in identical twins seemed to be partly convergent and partly specific to each individual. In identical twins, the study followed T cell clones that responded to the vaccine with precision.

Recombination connected TRBV11-2 to TRBJ1-4; the D gene lacks a confident call. Sequenced input: PBMCs. This TCR came from a woman between 18 and 29 years old in good health. The DNA is TGTGCCAGCAGCCTAGGACGCGTATATAATGAAAAACTGTTTTTT. This yields the protein CASSLGRVYNEKLFF.